This T cell receptor beta chain appears in the sequencing data of a study of identical twins. The table lists this clonotype with a few counts. Its antigen is still unknown. TCRdb independently ran MiXCR on the 5' RACE reads; one entry per CDR3 protein. The sample consists of roughly 1,500,000 distinct CDR3 sequences, about 32% of them appearing once. Germline CDR1 is LGHNA and CDR2 is YNFKEQ. V dropped 1 base and J dropped 0; count of bases not matched to a gene: 8. The CDR3 is 18 residues long. Study-level findings and limits: Fewer insertions characterized abundant cord blood beta clonotypes, whereas memory repertoires showed none. Models, which agreed with sharing between unrelated individuals, nonetheless underestimated the out-of-frame TCR alpha sharing seen in monozygotic twins.

The TCR sequence derives from a newborn girl in good health. This sequence joins TRBV4-2 and TRBJ2-3; 9 nucleotides match TRBD2. The sample comprised cord blood. DNA for the CDR3: TGTGCCAGCAGCCAAGTGCTAGCGGGGACCCCTAGCACAGATACGCAGTATTTT. Translating gives CASSQVLAGTPSTDTQYF.